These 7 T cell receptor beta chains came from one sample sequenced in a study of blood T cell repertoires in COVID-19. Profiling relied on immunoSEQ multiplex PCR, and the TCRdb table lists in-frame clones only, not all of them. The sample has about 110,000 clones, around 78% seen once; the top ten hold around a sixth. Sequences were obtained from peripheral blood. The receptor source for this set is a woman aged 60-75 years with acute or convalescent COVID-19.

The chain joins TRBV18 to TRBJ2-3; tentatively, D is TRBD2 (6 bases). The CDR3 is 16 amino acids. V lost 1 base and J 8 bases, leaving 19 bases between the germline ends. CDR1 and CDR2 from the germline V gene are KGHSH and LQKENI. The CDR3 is CASSPQSSTSIGTQYF. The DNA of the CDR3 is TGTGCCAGCTCACCACAGTCCTCCACTAGCATTGGTACGCAGTATTTT.

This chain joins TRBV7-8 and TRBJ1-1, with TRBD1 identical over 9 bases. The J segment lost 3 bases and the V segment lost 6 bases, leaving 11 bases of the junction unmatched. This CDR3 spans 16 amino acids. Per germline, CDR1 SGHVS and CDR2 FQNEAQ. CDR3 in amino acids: CASSPTEQGADTEAFF. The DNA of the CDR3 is TGTGCCAGCAGTCCTACAGAACAGGGGGCGGACACTGAAGCTTTCTTT.

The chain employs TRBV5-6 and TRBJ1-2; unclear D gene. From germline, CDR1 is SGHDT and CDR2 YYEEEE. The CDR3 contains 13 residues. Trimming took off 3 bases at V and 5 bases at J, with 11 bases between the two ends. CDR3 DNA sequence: TGTGCCAGCAGCTCCCAGGCACATTATGGCTACACCTTC. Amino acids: CASSSQAHYGYTF.

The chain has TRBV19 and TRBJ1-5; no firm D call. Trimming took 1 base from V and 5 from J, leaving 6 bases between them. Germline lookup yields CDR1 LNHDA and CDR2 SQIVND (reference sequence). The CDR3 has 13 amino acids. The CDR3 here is CASSIARDQPQHF. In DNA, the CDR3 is TGTGCCAGTAGTATAGCGAGGGATCAGCCCCAGCATTTT. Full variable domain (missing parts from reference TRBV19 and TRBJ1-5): DGGITQSPKYLFRKEGQNVTLSCEQNLNHDAMYWYRQDPGQGLRLIYYSQIVNDFQKGDIAEGYSVSREKKESFPLTVTSAQKNPTAFYLCASSIARDQPQHFGDGTRLSIL.

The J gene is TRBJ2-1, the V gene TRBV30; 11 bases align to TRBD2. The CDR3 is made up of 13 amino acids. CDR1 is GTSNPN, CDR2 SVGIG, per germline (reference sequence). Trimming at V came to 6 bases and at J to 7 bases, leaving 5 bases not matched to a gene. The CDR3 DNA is TGTGCCTGTACTAGCGGGAGAGTAAATGAGCAGTTCTTC. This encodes CACTSGRVNEQFF.

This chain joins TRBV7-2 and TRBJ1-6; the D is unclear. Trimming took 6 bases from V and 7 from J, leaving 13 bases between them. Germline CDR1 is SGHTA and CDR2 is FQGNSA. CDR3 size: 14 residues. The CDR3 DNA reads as TGTGCCAGCAGGAAATGGGCAGAGAATTCACCCCTCCACTTT. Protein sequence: CASRKWAENSPLHF.

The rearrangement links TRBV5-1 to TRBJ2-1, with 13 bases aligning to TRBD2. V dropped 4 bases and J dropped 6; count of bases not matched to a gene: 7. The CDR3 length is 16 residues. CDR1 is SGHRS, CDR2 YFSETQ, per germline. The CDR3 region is CASSLGGLAGVNEQFF. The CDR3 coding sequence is TGCGCCAGCAGCCTGGGAGGACTAGCGGGAGTCAATGAGCAGTTCTTC.